This T cell receptor beta chain derives from a study of shared clonotypes between healthy human individuals. On the study more broadly: Two female and a few male donors aged 18 to 49 were enrolled.

A note on this clone: The antigen remains unidentified.

Study findings and constraints: Memory subsets had estimated richness that was generally smaller than that of naive subsets. Approximately 4.6% of naive CD4 clonotypes were common to a few donors.

Clones were read by immunoSEQ multiplex PCR, and TCRdb kept only the in-frame ones, dropping some. The sample contains millions of clones, approximately 93% of which appear only once. The ends lost 7 bases at V and 2 bases at J; junction bases unmatched: 6. This CDR3 contains 13 residues. Germline CDR1 and CDR2: SQVTM and ANQGSEA. The receptor comes from a young man in good health. Some clones in this sample may be carry-over from other donors' samples. The rearrangement joins TRBV29-1 to TRBJ1-2; 8 nucleotides align to TRBD1. The material sequenced was naive CD4+ T cells from PBMCs. As for subset: CD45RA+ positively selected. CDR3 DNA: TGCAGCGCGACAACAGGGGGAAACTATGGCTACACCTTC. Protein product: CSATTGGNYGYTF.